The source of this T cell receptor (beta chain) is a study of OX40 agonist ivuxolimab in advanced cancers. V lost 5 bases and J 4 bases, leaving 10 bases between the germline ends. CDR3 length equals 13 residues. Germline values: CDR1 SGHNT, CDR2 YYREEE (reference sequence). Sequenced by immunoSEQ multiplex PCR; TCRdb stores in-frame clones only, minus some. Here the sample spans around 21,000 clones, about 82% being singletons. The receptor's source is an adult with an advanced solid tumor such as melanoma, head and neck, liver or kidney cancer. The sequenced sample was CD4+ or CD8+ T cells sorted from blood, obtained in a trial of the OX40 agonist ivuxolimab. The rearrangement uses TRBV5-4 and TRBJ2-1; D may be TRBD2 (6 bases). The CDR3 DNA follows: TGTGCCAGCAGACGGGACTCTTACAATGAGCAGTTCTTC. It encodes CASRRDSYNEQFF. The complete variable domain, with remaining parts taken from reference TRBV5-4 and TRBJ2-1, reads ETGVTQSPTHLIKTRGQQVTLRCSSQSGHNTVSWYQQALGQGPQFIFQYYREEENGRGNFPPRFSGLQFPNYSSELNVNALELDDSALYLCASRRDSYNEQFFGPGTRLTVL.